The sequence of this TCR beta chain was determined in a study of blood T cell repertoires in COVID-19. Original processing notes: Counts of nucleated cells, estimated from reference gene primer amplification, were obtained. Here immunoSEQ multiplex PCR was the method, and the copy in TCRdb shows in-frame clones only, minus some. Clonal size and the V and J genes are those of that table, whereas D and trimming came from the DNA. The sample contains roughly 250,000 clones, 82% of which appear only once. CDR1 and CDR2 (germline): SEHNR, FQNEAQ (reference sequence). V lost 5 bases to trimming and J lost 8 bases, with 18 bases between them. CDR3 length equals 15 residues. This clone was seen only once.

Sequencing was done on a sample of peripheral blood. The chain employs TRBV7-9 and TRBJ1-4; possibly TRBD1 for D (6 bases). The clonotype comes from an older woman with active or convalescent COVID-19. CDR3: CASSHRAGGKEKLFF. The CDR3 DNA sequence: TGTGCCAGCAGCCATCGGGCGGGGGGCAAAGAAAAACTGTTTTTT.